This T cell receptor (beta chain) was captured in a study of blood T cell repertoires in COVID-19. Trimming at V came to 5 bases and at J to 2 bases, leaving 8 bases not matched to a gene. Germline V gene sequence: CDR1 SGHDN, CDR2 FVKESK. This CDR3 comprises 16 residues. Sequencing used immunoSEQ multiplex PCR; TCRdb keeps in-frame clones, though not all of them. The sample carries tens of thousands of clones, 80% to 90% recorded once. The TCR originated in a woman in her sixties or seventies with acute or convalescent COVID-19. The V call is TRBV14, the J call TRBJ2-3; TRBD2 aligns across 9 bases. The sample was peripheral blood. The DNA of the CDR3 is TGTGCCAGCAGCAAGTGGGCTAGCGGGAACACAGATACGCAGTATTTT. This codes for CASSKWASGNTDTQYF.